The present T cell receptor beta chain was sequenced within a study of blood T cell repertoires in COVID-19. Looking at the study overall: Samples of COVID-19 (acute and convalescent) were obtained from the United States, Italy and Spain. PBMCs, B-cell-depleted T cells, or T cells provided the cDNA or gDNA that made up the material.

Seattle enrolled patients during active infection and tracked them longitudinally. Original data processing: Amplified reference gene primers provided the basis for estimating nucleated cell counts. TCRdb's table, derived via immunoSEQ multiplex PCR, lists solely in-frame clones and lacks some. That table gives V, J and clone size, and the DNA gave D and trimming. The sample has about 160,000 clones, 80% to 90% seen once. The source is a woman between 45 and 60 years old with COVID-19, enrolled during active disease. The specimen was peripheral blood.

The CDR3 DNA is TGCGCCAGCAGTCAATCTTCCCCATCCTACCAGGGGGGCTCTCGGAATGAGCAGTTCTTC. Translated, it gives CASSQSSPSYQGGSRNEQFF. V gene TRBV23-1 combines with J gene TRBJ2-1; TRBD1 might be the D (7 bases). TRBV23-1 is known as an ORF, though its function is uncertain. The CDR3 loop spans 20 amino acids. Trimming cost V 0 bases and J 7 bases, with 28 bases left between them.